The 18 T cell receptor beta chains below come from one sample, sequenced in a study of long-term antiretroviral therapy in people with HIV. They ran version v3.0 of the immunoSEQ assay at survey level. Clones were sequenced by immunoSEQ multiplex PCR, and TCRdb holds only the in-frame ones, with some missing. The sample records around 20,000 clones, 70% to 90% being singletons. The sequenced sample was unsorted PBMCs, obtained approximately 4 years after starting antiretroviral therapy. The receptors were sampled from a man in his late teens or twenties with HIV.

The rearrangement uses TRBV27 and TRBJ2-5, with D hard to call. Germline lookup yields CDR1 MNHEY and CDR2 SMNVEV (reference sequence). V gave up 5 bases and J gave up 5 bases, with 12 bases separating them. The length of the CDR3 is 13 residues. CDR3 region: CASSPTVLETQYF. For the CDR3, the DNA is TGTGCCAGCAGTCCGACGGTATTGGAGACCCAGTACTTC.

CDR3 amino acids: CASSQSRSGGSTEAFF. Here the CDR3 DNA reads TGTGCCAGTAGTCAATCAAGGTCAGGGGGAAGCACTGAAGCTTTCTTT. V is TRBV19 and J is TRBJ1-1; the match to TRBD1 covers 7 bases. V was clipped by 5 bases and J by 4 bases; unmatched bases: 13. The CDR3 runs to 16 residues. Germline CDR1 is LNHDA and CDR2 is SQIVND (reference sequence).

The V gene is TRBV7-9, the J gene TRBJ2-2; D not certain. V was pared by 2 bases and J by 4 bases, with 11 bases between. From germline, CDR1 is SEHNR and CDR2 FQNEAQ (reference sequence). This CDR3 comprises 15 residues. CDR3 in DNA: TGTGCCAGCAGCTTATTGGGGTTGGGCACCGGGGAGCTGTTTTTT. It specifies CASSLLGLGTGELFF.

J is TRBJ2-1 and V is TRBV5-1, with 8 bases matching TRBD1. CDR1 and CDR2 from the germline V gene are SGHRS and YFSETQ. V shed 2 bases, J shed 4 bases, and the junction held 8 bases outside the gene matches. This CDR3 has 16 residues. CDR3 sequence reads: CASSFNSRQGYNEQFF. The CDR3 coding sequence is TGCGCCAGCAGCTTCAATAGCCGACAGGGGTACAATGAGCAGTTCTTC.

Only one count was recorded for this clone. V is TRBV7-9 and J is TRBJ2-3; 8 bases are shared with TRBD1. V was pared by 2 bases and J by 5 bases, with 6 bases of the junction left unmatched. This CDR3 is built from 15 residues. Germline loops: CDR1 SEHNR, CDR2 FQNEAQ (reference sequence). The CDR3 reads CASSLTVQGEDTQYF. The CDR3 coding sequence is TGTGCCAGCAGCTTAACAGTACAGGGGGAAGATACGCAGTATTTT.

The rearrangement uses TRBV7-9 and TRBJ1-1; D unclear. This CDR3 contains 15 residues. The germline V gene has CDR1 SEHNR and CDR2 FQNEAQ (reference sequence). Trimming took 5 bases from V and 2 from J, leaving 15 bases between them. CDR3 loop: CASSPHASRNTEAFF. The CDR3 DNA is TGTGCCAGCAGCCCGCACGCATCGCGTAACACTGAAGCTTTCTTT.

This chain uses TRBV29-1 with TRBJ1-2; D unresolved. In germline, CDR1 is SQVTM, CDR2 ANQGSEA. The ends were cut back, 8 bases at V and 6 bases at J, with 13 bases in the middle. This CDR3 contains 11 residues. Here the CDR3 DNA reads TGCAGCACCCGCCTCCAGAATGGCTACACCTTC. This gives the protein CSTRLQNGYTF. The variable domain in full, with the rest retrieved from reference TRBV29-1 and TRBJ1-2, is SAVISQKPSRDICQRGTSLTIQCQVDSQVTMMFWYRQQPGQSLTLIATANQGSEATYESGFVIDKFPISRPNLTFSTLTVSNMSPEDSSIYLCSTRLQNGYTFGSGTRLTVV.

The chain has TRBV6-1 and TRBJ1-5; perhaps TRBD1 as D (6 bases). Germline assignment: CDR1 MNHNS and CDR2 SASEGT. CDR3 length: 16 residues. V was shortened by 3 bases and J by 5 bases, with 17 bases between the two germline ends. The CDR3 loop is CASSDHLTGTYQPQHF. The CDR3, as DNA: TGTGCCAGCAGTGACCACCTGACAGGCACTTATCAGCCCCAGCATTTT.

V usage is TRBV28 and J usage is TRBJ1-3; weak D call: TRBD1 (5 bases). The germline V and J ends were trimmed by 8 bases and 7 bases, with 15 bases remaining between them. This CDR3 spans 13 amino acids. Germline V gives CDR1 MDHEN, CDR2 SYDVKM. The CDR3 reads CASETAPSNTIYF. As DNA, the CDR3 is TGTGCCAGCGAGACAGCCCCTAGCAACACCATATATTTT.

This sequence joins TRBV27 and TRBJ2-1, with D tentatively TRBD1 (6 bases). V lost 8 bases and J lost 3, with 14 bases in between. The CDR3 has 14 amino acids. Germline-derived CDR1 and CDR2 are MNHEY and SMNVEV (reference sequence). For the CDR3, the DNA is TGTGCCAGCGGGGAACAGGGTAACTACAATGAGCAGTTCTTC. This codes for CASGEQGNYNEQFF.

The V gene is TRBV28, the J gene TRBJ1-5; 9 positions agree with TRBD1. Germline CDR1 and CDR2: MDHEN and SYDVKM. Trimming at V came to 6 bases and at J to 5 bases, leaving 11 bases not matched to a gene. This CDR3 comprises 16 residues. CDR3 DNA sequence: TGTGCCAGCAGCGAGGGACAGGGAAGGCCCTATCAGCCCCAGCATTTT. Its protein product is CASSEGQGRPYQPQHF.

The CDR3 spells CASSDSDGDGYTF. For the CDR3, the DNA is TGTGCCAGCAGTGACTCGGACGGGGATGGCTACACCTTC. The genes are TRBV6-4 and TRBJ1-2; no reliable D call. The CDR3 is 13 residues long. V was clipped by 0 bases and J by 6 bases, with 8 bases between them. Germline loops: CDR1 MRHNA, CDR2 SNTAGT.

This clone is a singleton in its sample. The chain's CDR3 is CASSSYKIQETQYF. CDR3 DNA: TGTGCCAGCAGCTCCTATAAGATCCAAGAGACCCAGTACTTC. This rearrangement joins TRBV14 to TRBJ2-5; D ambiguous. CDR1 is SGHDN, CDR2 FVKESK, per germline. This CDR3 contains 14 residues. V shed 5 bases and J shed 1 base, with 11 bases lying between them.

This chain uses TRBV5-4 with TRBJ2-7; 7 nucleotides line up with TRBD1. Germline loops: CDR1 SGHNT, CDR2 YYREEE (reference sequence). The CDR3 covers 15 residues. Losses at the gene ends were 4 bases for V and 0 bases for J; bases not matched to a gene: 7. The CDR3 sequence is CASSNRGTSSYEQYF. In DNA form, the CDR3 reads TGTGCCAGCAGCAACAGGGGAACAAGCTCCTACGAGCAGTACTTC.

The chain carries TRBV19 and TRBJ1-4, with D possibly TRBD1 on 6 matching bases. V shed 5 bases and J shed 5 bases, with 12 bases lying between them. The CDR3 consists of 14 residues. Germline V CDR1 and CDR2: LNHDA, SQIVND (reference sequence). CDR3: CASSRTDRNEKLFF. Written as DNA, the CDR3 is TGTGCCAGTAGTCGGACAGACCGGAATGAAAAACTGTTTTTT.

This rearrangement joins TRBV6-1 to TRBJ2-1; D is uncertain. The CDR3 length is 14 residues. The V end was cut by 7 bases, the J end by 4 bases, with 14 bases between. Germline V gene sequence: CDR1 MNHNS, CDR2 SASEGT. The CDR3 here is CASILMRQYNEQFF. CDR3 DNA: TGTGCCAGCATCCTAATGAGGCAGTACAATGAGCAGTTCTTC.

The rearrangement uses TRBV6-6 and TRBJ1-5; no firm D call. Trimming pared 0 bases from V and 2 bases from J, leaving 8 bases between. CDR1 is MNHNY and CDR2 is SVGAGI in the germline V gene (reference sequence). The CDR3 has 15 amino acids. This CDR3 is CASSYSWERNQPQHF. As DNA, the CDR3 is TGTGCCAGCAGTTACTCGTGGGAACGCAATCAGCCCCAGCATTTT.

V is TRBV7-2 and J is TRBJ2-7, with 7 nucleotides matching TRBD2. The CDR3 loop spans 13 amino acids. V dropped 10 bases and J dropped 4; count of bases not matched to a gene: 10. Germline CDR1 and CDR2: SGHTA and FQGNSA. The CDR3 nucleotides are TGTGCCAATTATGGAGGGGAGGGTTACGAGCAGTACGTC. This translates into CANYGGEGYEQYV.